This T cell receptor beta chain appears in the sequencing data of a study of blood T cell repertoires in COVID-19. Study context: From the United States, Italy and Spain came samples of acute and convalescent COVID-19. From T cells, B-cell-depleted T cells, or PBMCs came the material, which was cDNA or gDNA.

V gave up 1 base and J gave up 2 bases, with 12 bases separating them. The length of the CDR3 is 16 residues. The germline V gene encodes CDR1 SNHLY and CDR2 FYNNEI. Original handling: Amplified reference gene primers provided the basis for estimating nucleated cell counts. Measured with immunoSEQ multiplex PCR; TCRdb has only the in-frame clones, and not every one. The D gene and trimming were derived from the DNA, and the V and J assignments and clone size from that table. The table shows roughly 66,000 clones, with 65% to 85% occurring only once. The TCR sequence derives from an older woman with acute or convalescent COVID-19. The V call is TRBV2, the J call TRBJ2-1, with D possibly TRBD2 on 6 matching bases. Sequenced sample: peripheral blood. CDR3 DNA sequence: TGTGCCAGCAGTGAAGTTGGCGGGGAGACCTACAATGAGCAGTTCTTC. Protein product: CASSEVGGETYNEQFF.